This note documents a single T cell receptor beta chain sequence. Its antigen is undetermined. Some clones are missing from TCRdb's copy, which holds only in-frame ones; the method was immunoSEQ multiplex PCR. Of roughly 200,000 clones listed, over 85% were seen once; the top ten hold roughly 1%. V was shortened by 5 bases and J by 5 bases, with 9 bases between the two germline ends. Germline loops: CDR1 DFQATT, CDR2 SNEGSKA (reference sequence). The CDR3 extends over 11 amino acids. These data come from a study of T cell responses to AZD1222 COVID-19 vaccine. Study-level results: There were mostly white British donors and more females than males, and clonal diversity was possibly underestimated. Spike-specific TCR breadth and depth grew following two AZD1222 doses.

This receptor was identified in an adult who received the MenACWY meningococcal vaccine as a control. The sample consisted of peripheral blood, taken 28 days after the second dose of the MenACWY control vaccine. The V gene is TRBV20-1, the J gene TRBJ2-5; the D gene is possibly TRBD2 (5 bases). CDR3 sequence reads: CSAEGRETQYF. Written as DNA, the CDR3 is TGCAGTGCTGAGGGTAGGGAGACCCAGTACTTC.